The 14 T cell receptor beta chains in this list originate from one sample, sequenced in a study of Graves' ophthalmopathy and Graves' hyperthyroidism. The authors amplified TCR beta CDR3 regions from RNA transcripts. HTBI primers primed a first-round RT-PCR, and a second-round multiplex PCR followed. One entry per CDR3 protein results from TCRdb running MiXCR on the multiplex PCR reads. This sample carries about 400,000 distinct CDR3 sequences, approximately 20% of them seen once, and the ten largest clones take 1.6%. Sequencing used peripheral blood. The source of these receptors is a woman younger than 35 with Graves' ophthalmopathy.

This clonotype was found many times. This chain connects TRBV5-1 to TRBJ1-5, with D perhaps matching TRBD1 (5 bases). With 5 bases removed from V and 4 bases from J, the gap between germline ends came to 16 bases. CDR1 is SGHRS and CDR2 is YFSETQ in the germline V gene. The CDR3 contains 15 residues. The CDR3 is CASRIATGENQPQHF. CDR3 DNA sequence: TGCGCCAGCAGAATCGCGACGGGGGAGAATCAGCCCCAGCATTTT. Supplemented by reference TRBV5-1 and TRBJ1-5, the full variable domain reads KAGVTQTPRYLIKTRGQQVTLSCSPISGHRSVSWYQQTPGQGLQFLFEYFSETQRNKGNFPGRFSGRQFSNSRSEMNVSTLELGDSALYLCASRIATGENQPQHFGDGTRLSIL.

This clonotype was picked up many times. This sequence joins TRBV6-2 or TRBV6-3 and TRBJ2-5; D is uncertain. The CDR3 contains 11 residues. The V gene lost 6 bases and the J gene lost 5 bases, with 7 bases spanning the gap. The germline V gene encodes CDR1 MNHEY and CDR2 SVGEGT. The CDR3 sequence is CASSRSETQYF. In DNA form, the CDR3 reads TGTGCCAGCAGCCGAAGCGAGACCCAGTACTTC.

This clonotype has a count of ten or more. The chain uses TRBV28 and TRBJ2-5; the match to TRBD2 covers 15 bases. V was pared by 4 bases and J by 5 bases, with 11 bases of the junction left unmatched. The length of the CDR3 is 18 residues. CDR1 is MDHEN and CDR2 is SYDVKM in the germline V gene. The CDR3 here is CASSSYRPGTSGGETQYF. For the CDR3, the DNA is TGTGCCAGCAGTTCCTACCGCCCCGGGACTAGCGGGGGGGAGACCCAGTACTTC.

This clonotype was found many times. The chain carries TRBV12-3 or TRBV12-4 and TRBJ1-1; D remains ambiguous. Trimming took off 5 bases at V and 1 base at J, with 14 bases between the two ends. CDR3 length: 15 amino acids. The CDR3 DNA reads TGTGCCAGCAGTCCTCGTAGAAAGGAGAACACTGAAGCTTTCTTT. This sequence encodes CASSPRRKENTEAFF.

This clonotype was counted a single time. The V gene is TRBV28, the J gene TRBJ2-5, with 7 nucleotides matching TRBD2. Trimming at V came to 6 bases and at J to 9 bases, leaving 4 bases not matched to a gene. The CDR3 consists of 11 residues. Germline V CDR1 and CDR2: MDHEN, SYDVKM. CDR3 residues: CASSYREAQYF. CDR3 nucleotides: TGTGCCAGCAGCTACCGGGAGGCCCAGTACTTC.

This clonotype was seen ten or more times. The J gene is TRBJ2-7, the V gene TRBV6-2 or TRBV6-3, with 11 bases that match TRBD1. The J segment lost 5 bases and the V segment lost 5 bases, leaving 2 bases of the junction unmatched. Per germline, CDR1 MNHEY and CDR2 SVGEGT. CDR3 length: 13 amino acids. CDR3 protein: CASSRTGGHEQYF. The DNA for the CDR3 is TGTGCCAGCAGTCGGACAGGGGGCCACGAGCAGTACTTC.

The sample holds many counts of this clonotype. The chain carries TRBV6-2 or TRBV6-3 and TRBJ2-5; TRBD1 matches at 7 bases. Germline CDR1 reads MNHEY; CDR2 reads SVGEGT. The length of the CDR3 is 18 residues. V dropped 2 bases and J dropped 2; count of bases not matched to a gene: 14. CDR3 DNA sequence: TGTGCCAGCAGTTACGCCCCAGGGACAGCCATACTTCAAGAGACCCAGTACTTC. Protein product: CASSYAPGTAILQETQYF.

The sample holds many counts of this clonotype. V gene TRBV6-2 or TRBV6-3 combines with J gene TRBJ1-1; D is uncertain. V was trimmed by 6 bases and J by 5 bases, leaving 13 bases between them. Germline V gives CDR1 MNHEY, CDR2 SVGEGT. The CDR3 contains 13 residues. The CDR3 region is CASRQRARTEAFF. CDR3 coding DNA: TGTGCCAGCAGACAGAGGGCGAGAACTGAAGCTTTCTTT.

At least ten counts were recorded for this clonotype. This chain links TRBV6-5 with TRBJ1-1; TRBD1 aligns across 7 bases. With V trimmed by 7 bases and J by 7 bases, 9 bases remained unmatched. CDR1 is MNHEY and CDR2 is SVGAGI in the germline V gene. The CDR3 consists of 13 residues. In DNA form, the CDR3 reads TGTGCCAGCAAGACGAGGGGGCAAAATGAAGCTTTCTTT. This codes for CASKTRGQNEAFF.

This clonotype was recorded many times. The V gene is TRBV6-4, the J gene TRBJ1-2, with TRBD1 identical over 8 bases. The CDR3 contains 18 residues. Losses at the gene ends were 4 bases for V and 0 bases for J; bases not matched to a gene: 13. Per the germline V gene, CDR1 is MRHNA and CDR2 is SNTAGT. The CDR3 region has the DNA TGTGCCAGCAGTGGACCGAACAGGGGGAGAGTCGCTAACTATGGCTACACCTTC. Translation: CASSGPNRGRVANYGYTF.

This clonotype was observed many times. The chain joins TRBV7-9 to TRBJ2-6; the D is unclear. Deletions cut 1 base from V and 0 bases from J, with 4 bases between. Germline CDR1 and CDR2: SEHNR and FQNEAQ (reference sequence). CDR3 size: 15 residues. The CDR3, as DNA: TGTGCCAGCAGCTTAGTTGGCTCTGGGGCCAACGTCCTGACTTTC. This sequence encodes CASSLVGSGANVLTF.

This clonotype was recorded at least ten times. Written as DNA, the CDR3 is TGTGCCAGCCGGACAGGGGGTATAACGCTCCCTTCACCCCTCCACTTT. It specifies CASRTGGITLPSPLHF. This chain links TRBV6-2 or TRBV6-3 with TRBJ1-6, with 10 nucleotides matching TRBD1. V shed 8 bases and J 9 bases; nucleotides not matched to a gene: 13. Germline V CDR1 and CDR2: MNHEY, SVGEGT. This CDR3 region has 16 residues.

This clonotype came up many times. Possible read error: a much larger clone is one base away. J is TRBJ1-1 and V is TRBV6-4, with a tentative D call TRBD1 (6 bases). Germline-derived CDR1 and CDR2 are MRHNA and SNTAGT. This CDR3 region has 13 residues. Trimming removed 7 bases at V and 1 base at J, with 10 bases between. This CDR3 is CASKGEGNTEAFF. In nucleotides, the CDR3 is TGTGCCAGCAAGGGGGAGGGGAACACTGAAGCTTTCTTT.

The table lists this clonotype with many counts. The chain combines TRBV28 with TRBJ1-1, with D maybe TRBD1 (5 bases). Between the trimmed V and J ends, which lost 2 bases and 4 bases, there was a span of 17 bases. The CDR3 is made up of 16 amino acids. CDR1 is MDHEN, CDR2 SYDVKM, per germline. The CDR3 sequence is CASSLRFQGEGTEAFF. As DNA, the CDR3 is TGTGCCAGCAGTTTACGGTTCCAGGGCGAAGGCACTGAAGCTTTCTTT.